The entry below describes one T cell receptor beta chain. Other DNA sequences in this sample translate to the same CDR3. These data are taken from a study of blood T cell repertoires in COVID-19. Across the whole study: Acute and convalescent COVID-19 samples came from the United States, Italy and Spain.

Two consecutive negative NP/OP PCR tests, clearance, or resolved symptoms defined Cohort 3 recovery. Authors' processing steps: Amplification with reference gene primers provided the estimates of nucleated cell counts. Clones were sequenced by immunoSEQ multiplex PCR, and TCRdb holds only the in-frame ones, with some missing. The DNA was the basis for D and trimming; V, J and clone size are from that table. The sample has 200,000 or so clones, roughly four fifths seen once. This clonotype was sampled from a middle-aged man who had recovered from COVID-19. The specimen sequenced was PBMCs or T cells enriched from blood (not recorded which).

DNA of the CDR3: TGTGCCAGCAGCCCGGGGGACTATGGCTACACCTTC. Translation: CASSPGDYGYTF. The chain recombines TRBV3-1 (or the pseudogene TRBV3-2) with TRBJ1-2; weak D call: TRBD1 (5 bases). This CDR3 is 12 amino acids long. Between the trimmed V and J ends, which lost 4 bases and 3 bases, there was a span of 6 bases. CDR1 and CDR2 from the germline V gene are LGHDT and YNNKEL (reference sequence).